This T cell receptor beta chain appears in the sequencing data of a study of blood T cells in healthy people across ages. Whole-study findings and limits: Bulk PBMC profiling left naive and antigen-experienced comparisons inconclusive. When one million T cells were used, diversity estimates were thought to be underestimates. Not knowing donor CMV status may have confounded expanded clonotype changes.

This clonotype came up a few times. Its cognate antigen is unknown. A second PCR, run for about 6 to 11 cycles, used a sample-barcoded 5' primer plus a J-beta primer mix. One entry per CDR3 protein results from TCRdb running MiXCR on the 5' RACE reads. The sample holds approximately 2,000,000 distinct CDR3 sequences; 35% to 50% are singletons and the top ten take roughly 24%. With V trimmed by 6 bases and J by 7 bases, 16 bases remained unmatched. Germline values: CDR1 SQVTM, CDR2 ANQGSEA. The CDR3 totals 16 residues. Extractions gave at least 5.5 micrograms of total RNA per sample. This chain uses TRBV29-1 with TRBJ1-2; 11 bases agree with TRBD1. Sequenced material: blood. The clonotype originates from a human donor in good health. CDR3 DNA: TGCAGCGTGTCCCCATTTGCGGGACAGGGGGTCGGTGGCTACACCTTC. Encoded protein: CSVSPFAGQGVGGYTF.